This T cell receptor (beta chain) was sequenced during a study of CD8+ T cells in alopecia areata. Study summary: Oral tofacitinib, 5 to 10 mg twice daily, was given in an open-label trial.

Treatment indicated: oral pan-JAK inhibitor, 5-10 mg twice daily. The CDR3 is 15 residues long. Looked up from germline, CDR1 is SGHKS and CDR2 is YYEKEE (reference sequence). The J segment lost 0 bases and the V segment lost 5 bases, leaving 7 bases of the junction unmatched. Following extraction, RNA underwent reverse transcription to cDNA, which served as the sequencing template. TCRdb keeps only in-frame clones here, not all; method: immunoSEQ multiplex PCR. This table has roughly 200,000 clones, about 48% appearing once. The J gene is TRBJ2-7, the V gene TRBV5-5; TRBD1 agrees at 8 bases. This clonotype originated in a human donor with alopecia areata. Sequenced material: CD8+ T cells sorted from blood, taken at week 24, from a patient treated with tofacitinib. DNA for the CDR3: TGTGCCAGCAGACCAGGACAGGGCCGCTCCTACGAGCAGTACTTC. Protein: CASRPGQGRSYEQYF. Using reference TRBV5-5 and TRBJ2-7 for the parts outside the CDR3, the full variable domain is DAGVTQSPTHLIKTRGQQVTLRCSPISGHKSVSWYQQVLGQGPQFIFQYYEKEERGRGNFPDRFSARQFPNYSSELNVNALLLGDSALYLCASRPGQGRSYEQYFGPGTRLTVT.